Presented here are 22 T cell receptor beta chains from one specimen sequenced in a study of OX40 agonist ivuxolimab in advanced cancers. Libraries were prepared through the immunoSEQ multiplex PCR assay. TCRdb carries this immuneACCESS record with in-frame sequences only. Its versions omit some clonotypes, under half of them owing to an unresolved V gene in the studies checked, with the rest unexplained. This sample has tens of thousands of clones in its table, and 81% of those were observed once. Clones ranked in the top ten supply over 0.6% of the sample. The material was CD4+ or CD8+ T cells sorted from blood, obtained in a trial of the OX40 agonist ivuxolimab. The receptors here all came from an adult with an advanced solid tumor such as melanoma, head and neck, liver or kidney cancer.

This clone appeared a single time. The CDR3 region is CASSEWGALSPLHF. CDR3 DNA: TGTGCCAGCAGTGAATGGGGGGCATTGTCACCCCTCCACTTT. The chain has TRBV2 and TRBJ1-6, with a possible D match to TRBD1 (6 bases). V lost 2 bases, J lost 10 bases, and 12 bases lay in between. CDR3 size: 14 residues. The germline CDR1 and CDR2 sequences are SNHLY and FYNNEI.

The chain joins TRBV5-1 to TRBJ1-2, with 9 bases fitting TRBD1. Looked up from germline, CDR1 is SGHRS and CDR2 is YFSETQ. With V trimmed by 2 bases and J by 6 bases, 2 bases remained unmatched. The CDR3 loop spans 13 amino acids. CDR3 DNA sequence: TGCGCCAGCAGCTTCGACAGGGGGGATGGCTACACCTTC. This gives the protein CASSFDRGDGYTF. Filled out from reference TRBV5-1 and TRBJ1-2, the complete variable domain reads KAGVTQTPRYLIKTRGQQVTLSCSPISGHRSVSWYQQTPGQGLQFLFEYFSETQRNKGNFPGRFSGRQFSNSRSEMNVSTLELGDSALYLCASSFDRGDGYTFGSGTRLTVV.

This chain connects TRBV7-6 to TRBJ2-3; TRBD2 matches at 7 bases. Trimming at V came to 4 bases and at J to 1 base, leaving 8 bases not matched to a gene. Germline V gives CDR1 SGHVS, CDR2 FNYEAQ. CDR3 length: 16 residues. The CDR3 DNA reads TGTGCCAGCAGCTCCGTGAGCAGCGGGGGCACAGATACGCAGTATTTT. Its protein is CASSSVSSGGTDTQYF.

This sequence joins TRBV15 and TRBJ2-1; 9 bases are a match to TRBD1. Germline lookup yields CDR1 LNHNV and CDR2 YYDKDF (reference sequence). The CDR3 consists of 16 residues. With V trimmed by 3 bases and J by 2 bases, 5 bases remained unmatched. The DNA for the CDR3 is TGTGCCACCAGCAGTGGGACAGGGACCACCTACAATGAGCAGTTCTTC. Translation: CATSSGTGTTYNEQFF. The full variable domain, completed using reference TRBV15 and TRBJ2-1, is DAMVIQNPRYQVTQFGKPVTLSCSQTLNHNVMYWYQQKSSQAPKLLFHYYDKDFNNEADTPDNFQSRRPNTSFCFLDIRSPGLGDTAMYLCATSSGTGTTYNEQFFGPGTRLTVL.

This clone occurred a few times. This chain connects TRBV5-4 to TRBJ1-5, with TRBD1 as a possible D gene (5 bases). The V gene's germline CDR1 is SGHNT and CDR2 YYREEE (reference sequence). The CDR3 is 18 residues long. Deletions cut 5 bases from V and 1 base from J, with 22 bases between. CDR3 in DNA: TGTGCCAGCAGTCACACCACCCCGGGTTGGGACAGCAATCAGCCCCAGCATTTT. Its protein is CASSHTTPGWDSNQPQHF.

J is TRBJ1-1 and V is TRBV6-5; 10 bases are a match to TRBD1. V gave up 4 bases and J gave up 0 bases; unmatched junction bases: 5. Per the germline V gene, CDR1 is MNHEY and CDR2 is SVGAGI. The CDR3 covers 16 residues. CDR3: CASSSGTGEMNTEAFF. The CDR3 DNA reads TGTGCCAGCAGTTCCGGGACAGGGGAAATGAACACTGAAGCTTTCTTT.

The chain carries TRBV7-9 and TRBJ2-3, with 13 bases fitting TRBD2. CDR3 size: 19 residues. Germline CDR1 reads SEHNR; CDR2 reads FQNEAQ (reference sequence). The V segment lost 5 bases and the J segment 3 bases; nucleotides outside the gene matches: 14. The CDR3 reads CASSQGLAGAPLETDTQYF. As DNA, the CDR3 is TGTGCCAGCAGCCAAGGACTAGCGGGGGCCCCTCTAGAGACAGATACGCAGTATTTT. Complete variable domain (other parts from reference TRBV7-9 and TRBJ2-3): DTGVSQNPRHKITKRGQNVTFRCDPISEHNRLYWYRQTLGQGPEFLTYFQNEAQLEKSRLLSDRFSAERPKGSFSTLEIQRTEQGDSAMYLCASSQGLAGAPLETDTQYFGPGTRLTVL.

As regards this clone: Compared with germline, one end of the junction differs, possibly owing to a read error. This chain joins TRBV19 and TRBJ1-6; a possible D gene is TRBD1 (5 bases). From germline, CDR1 is LNHDA and CDR2 SQIVND (reference sequence). The CDR3 spans 13 residues. The CDR3 nucleotides read TGTGCCAGTAGTATAGGAGGGACGATAGAAGGGAACTTT. Encoded protein: CASSIGGTIEGNF.

The chain carries TRBV28 and TRBJ1-1; no clear D. The CDR3 consists of 12 residues. Per germline, CDR1 MDHEN and CDR2 SYDVKM. Trimming pared 0 bases from V and 10 bases from J, leaving 9 bases between. CDR3 DNA sequence: TGTGCCAGCAGTTTATGGCCCATGGGAGCTTTCTTT. This encodes CASSLWPMGAFF.

The chain combines TRBV5-1 with TRBJ2-7, with D tentatively TRBD1 (5 bases). V lost 0 bases and J lost 5, with 12 bases in between. The CDR3 has 14 amino acids. Germline V gene data show CDR1 as SGHRS and CDR2 as YFSETQ. The CDR3 is CASSLGQPPNEQYF. The DNA for the CDR3 is TGCGCCAGCAGCTTGGGACAGCCCCCAAACGAGCAGTACTTC.

The sample holds one count of this clone. The junction shows a germline mismatch at one end, possibly a read error. J is TRBJ2-4 and V is TRBV6-1, with no clear D. The CDR3 is 11 amino acids. CDR1 is MNHNS and CDR2 is SASEGT in the germline V gene. The CDR3 DNA is TGTGCCAGCAGTGGTTCCTCTCAGAGAGCCTTC. Its translation is CASSGSSQRAF.

This clone was observed a few times. The chain has TRBV7-2 and TRBJ2-2; tentatively, D is TRBD1 (5 bases). Germline lookup yields CDR1 SGHTA and CDR2 FQGNSA. The CDR3 spans 16 residues. With 4 bases removed from V and 0 bases from J, the gap between germline ends came to 12 bases. The CDR3: CASSYLGPPNTGELFF. Here the CDR3 DNA reads TGTGCCAGCAGCTACCTGGGGCCACCGAACACCGGGGAGCTGTTTTTT.

CDR3 protein: CASSGGVGGYTF. The CDR3 DNA is TGTGCCAGCAGTGGCGGAGTCGGAGGCTACACCTTC. The V gene is TRBV25-1, the J gene TRBJ1-2; unclear D gene. Germline V gene sequence: CDR1 MGHDK, CDR2 SYGVNS. CDR3 length: 12 amino acids. V dropped 4 bases and J dropped 8 bases, with 11 bases sitting between them.

The CDR3 nucleotides are TGTGCCAGCAGTGGGAACAGGGGTGAGACCCAGTACTTC. This codes for CASSGNRGETQYF. V is TRBV6-1 and J is TRBJ2-5, with TRBD1 matching over 7 bases. CDR1 and CDR2 (germline): MNHNS, SASEGT. The V segment lost 4 bases and the J segment 5 bases; nucleotides outside the gene matches: 4. The CDR3 contains 13 residues.

The V and J genes are TRBV11-3 and TRBJ2-5, with D perhaps being TRBD1 or TRBD2 (6 bases each). The V end lost 5 bases, the J end lost 1 base, and 11 bases lay between the germline ends. Per germline, CDR1 SGHNT and CDR2 YENEEA. The CDR3 contains 14 residues. CDR3 in DNA: TGTGCCAGCAGCCCGCGGGACATCCAAGAGACCCAGTACTTC. Its protein product is CASSPRDIQETQYF.

DNA of the CDR3: TGTGCCAGCAGCCAGGGGGTAGATACGCAGTATTTT. Amino acid sequence: CASSQGVDTQYF. The chain couples TRBV7-2 to TRBJ2-3; 7 bases map to TRBD1. The V segment lost 5 bases and the J segment 5 bases; nucleotides outside the gene matches: 1. Germline lookup yields CDR1 SGHTA and CDR2 FQGNSA. The CDR3 is made up of 12 amino acids.

The rearrangement links TRBV5-1 to TRBJ2-1; 7 nucleotides match TRBD1. The germline V gene encodes CDR1 SGHRS and CDR2 YFSETQ. This CDR3 has 15 amino acids. Trimming at V came to 4 bases and at J to 2 bases, leaving 6 bases not matched to a gene. The CDR3 bases are TGCGCCAGCAGCCTGACAGGGTCCACCTACAATGAGCAGTTCTTC. As protein: CASSLTGSTYNEQFF.

This clone was counted a few times. This chain joins TRBV29-1 and TRBJ1-1; D call uncertain. Germline V gene data show CDR1 as SQVTM and CDR2 as ANQGSEA. The CDR3 sequence is 11 residues long. V was trimmed by 7 bases and J by 2 bases, leaving 8 bases between them. As DNA, the CDR3 is TGCAGCGGGCGACTTAACACTGAAGCTTTCTTT. It codes for CSGRLNTEAFF.

This clone occurred a few times. The chain employs TRBV7-9 and TRBJ1-3; 9 bases fit TRBD1. There are 16 residues in the CDR3. The germline V gene encodes CDR1 SEHNR and CDR2 FQNEAQ (reference sequence). V shed 5 bases and J 2 bases; nucleotides not matched to a gene: 7. The CDR3 here is CASSATGGYAGNTIYF. The CDR3 region has the DNA TGTGCCAGCAGCGCGACAGGGGGTTATGCTGGAAACACCATATATTTT.

V is TRBV5-1 and J is TRBJ2-6; 8 bases are shared with TRBD1. Looked up from germline, CDR1 is SGHRS and CDR2 is YFSETQ. Germline trimming cut 4 bases from V and 1 base from J; bases unmatched to any gene: 10. The length of the CDR3 is 18 residues. CDR3 nucleotides: TGCGCCAGCAGCACGGGACAGGCCCCGAATTCTGGGGCCAACGTCCTGACTTTC. This gives the protein CASSTGQAPNSGANVLTF.

V and J are TRBV5-4 and TRBJ2-7; D gene unclear. The CDR3 sequence is 16 residues long. The germline gives CDR1 SGHNT, CDR2 YYREEE (reference sequence). V dropped 1 base and J dropped 5 bases, with 19 bases sitting between them. Here the CDR3 reads CASSLQGITVLNEQYF. The DNA for the CDR3 is TGTGCCAGCAGCTTGCAAGGGATCACCGTCCTCAACGAGCAGTACTTC.

V is TRBV27 and J is TRBJ1-5; 10 bases line up with TRBD1. Germline-derived CDR1 and CDR2 are MNHEY and SMNVEV (reference sequence). V trimming: 1 base; J trimming: 3 bases; junction bases outside the gene matches: 6. The CDR3 consists of 17 residues. The CDR3 DNA follows: TGTGCCAGCAGTTTATGGTCCGGGACAGGGGCCAATCAGCCCCAGCATTTT. This gives the protein CASSLWSGTGANQPQHF.